The 2 T cell receptor beta chains below all came from one sample that was sequenced in a study of T cells in Graves' hyperthyroidism and ophthalmopathy (dated by TCRdb to about 2019). Library preparation used multiplex PCR. These reads were obtained on an Illumina HiSeq 2000. The TCR beta CDR3 regions were amplified from RNA transcripts. A first-round RT-PCR of the TCR CDR3 used the HTBI primer set with the Qiagen OneStep RT-PCR kit. TCRdb passed the public sequencing reads through fastp at Q25 and MiXCR, retaining productive beta sequences. Each CDR3 protein gets just one entry, which takes the most common genes and DNA from the rows behind it. This sample is represented by 470,000 or so distinct CDR3 sequences; more than 20% of them were singletons. The leading ten clones occupy approximately 26% of the sample. Sequenced: blood. These receptors were obtained from a man between 18 and 29 years old with Graves' hyperthyroidism.

This clonotype occurred many times. V and J are TRBV20-1 and TRBJ1-2; 10 bases are shared with TRBD1. This CDR3 is 13 amino acids long. With V trimmed by 7 bases and J by 6 bases, 8 bases remained unmatched. Germline V gene sequence: CDR1 DFQATT, CDR2 SNEGSKA (reference sequence). The CDR3 is CSGSDRGQDGYTF. CDR3 DNA: TGCAGTGGAAGCGACAGGGGGCAGGATGGCTACACCTTC.

The sample holds many counts of this clonotype. V usage is TRBV2 and J usage is TRBJ1-5, with D unresolved. This CDR3 is 16 amino acids long. V was clipped by 6 bases and J by 0 bases, with 15 bases between them. The germline V gene encodes CDR1 SNHLY and CDR2 FYNNEI. DNA of the CDR3: TGTGCCAGCAGGCCACTCCTTGGGGATAGCAATCAGCCCCAGCATTTT. Its translation: CASRPLLGDSNQPQHF.